The clone carrying this T cell receptor beta chain occurred a few times. MiXCR, run by TCRdb on the 5' RACE reads, gives a single entry per CDR3 protein. The sample yields approximately 260,000 distinct CDR3 sequences, more than 15% seen once. These data come from a study of CD8 T cells in ankylosing spondylitis. Looked up from germline, CDR1 is SGHDT and CDR2 is YYEEEE. V gave up 4 bases and J gave up 1 base, with 11 bases separating them. This CDR3 comprises 14 residues. The sequencing input was blood, either unsorted or a sorted T cell fraction (not recorded which). The rearrangement uses TRBV5-6 and TRBJ2-5; TRBD1 or TRBD2 may be the D gene (5 bases each). The receptor comes from a male donor with ankylosing spondylitis or in good health (not recorded which). DNA of the CDR3: TGTGCCAGCAGCCCGGGACGGTTCCAAGAGACCCAGTACTTC. It codes for CASSPGRFQETQYF.